This T cell receptor beta chain is from a study of beta chain features in type 1 diabetes. In the study overall: The samples had 90 million to 130 million sorted cells examined in all.

Whole-study findings and limits: Within patients, naive, central memory and Treg TCRB repertoires seemed more similar than within healthy donors. Junctions at VDJ sites from type 1 diabetes patients had fewer insertions and more deletions. TCRB CDR3 length was moderately but significantly reduced in all four CD4+ subsets of Type 1 diabetes patients.

Germline V gene data show CDR1 as SGHTA and CDR2 as FQGTGA. CDR3 length equals 14 residues. J gave up 6 bases and V 4 bases, and 5 bases lay outside the gene matches. As concerns this clone: The antigen remains unidentified.

Reverse transcribing all isolated RNA meant expressed TCRB transcripts were sequenced. About 3.6 million reads were obtained on average from naive, central memory and regulatory T cell samples. Sequencing used immunoSEQ multiplex PCR; TCRdb keeps in-frame clones, though not all of them. The table shows hundreds of thousands of clones, with 13% occurring only once. The chain is built from TRBV7-3 and TRBJ2-1; 8 positions match TRBD2. The sequence derives from a man aged 18 to 35 with type 1 diabetes. The sample consisted of naive CD4+ T cells from blood. Here the CDR3 DNA reads TGTGCCAGCAGCTATACCGGGACTAGCAATGAGCAGTTCTTC. Its protein is CASSYTGTSNEQFF.